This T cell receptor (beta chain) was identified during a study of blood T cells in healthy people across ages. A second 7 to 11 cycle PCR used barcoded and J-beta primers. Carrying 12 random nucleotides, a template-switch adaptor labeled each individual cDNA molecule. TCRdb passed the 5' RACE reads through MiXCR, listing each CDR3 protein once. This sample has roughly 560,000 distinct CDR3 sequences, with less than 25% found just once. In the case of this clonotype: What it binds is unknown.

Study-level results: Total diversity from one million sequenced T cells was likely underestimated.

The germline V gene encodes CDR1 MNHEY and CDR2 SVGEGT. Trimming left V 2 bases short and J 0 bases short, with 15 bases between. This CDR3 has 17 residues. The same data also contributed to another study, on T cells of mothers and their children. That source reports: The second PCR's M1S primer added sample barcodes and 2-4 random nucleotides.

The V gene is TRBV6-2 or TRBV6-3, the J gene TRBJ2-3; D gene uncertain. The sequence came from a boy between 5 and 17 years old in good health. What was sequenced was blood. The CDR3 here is CASSYRGIETSTDTQYF. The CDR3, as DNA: TGTGCCAGCAGTTACCGCGGAATAGAGACTAGCACAGATACGCAGTATTTT.